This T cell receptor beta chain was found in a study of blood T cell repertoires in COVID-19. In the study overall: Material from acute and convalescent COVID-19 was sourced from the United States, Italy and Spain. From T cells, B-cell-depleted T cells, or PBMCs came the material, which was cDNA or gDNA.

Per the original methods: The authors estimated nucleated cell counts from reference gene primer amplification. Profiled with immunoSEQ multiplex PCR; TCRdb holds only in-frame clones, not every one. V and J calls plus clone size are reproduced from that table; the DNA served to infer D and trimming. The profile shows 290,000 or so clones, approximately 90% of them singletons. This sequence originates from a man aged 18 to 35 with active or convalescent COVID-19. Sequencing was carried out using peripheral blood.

CDR3 residues: CASSYSTGPNYEQYF. CDR3 sequence (DNA): TGTGCCAGCAGTTACTCGACAGGGCCGAACTACGAGCAGTACTTC. The V and J genes are TRBV6-5 and TRBJ2-7; 7 bases are shared with TRBD1. The CDR3 contains 15 residues. CDR1 MNHEY and CDR2 SVGAGI come from the germline V gene. Trimming took 0 bases from V and 3 from J; bases not matched to a gene: 5.